This TCR beta chain originates from a study of CD8 T cells in Susac syndrome. About this clonotype: The antigen is undetermined.

The CDR3 runs to 16 residues. After removal of 5 bases from V and 9 bases from J, the junction contained 14 bases not matched to a gene. Germline V CDR1 and CDR2: SGHVS, FNYEAQ. General study findings and limits: The study admitted that it had a relatively small number of individuals in its TCR sequencing and HLA analysis.

Random hexamers were used to reverse transcribe an amount of roughly 0.45 to 1 ug RNA. The immunoSEQ assay covered 54 Vbeta and 13 Jbeta segments for CDR3. TCRdb processed the immunoSEQ multiplex PCR reads anew with MiXCR; each CDR3 protein has one entry. The data contain around 150,000 distinct CDR3 sequences, around 93% of them singletons. This chain joins TRBV7-6 and TRBJ2-1; 9 bases are a match to TRBD1. What was sequenced was CD4+ T cells from PBMCs. The source is a human donor with Susac syndrome. The CDR3 DNA reads TGTGCCAGCAGCGCTATTTCGGGACAGGGAAGGGCTGAGCAGTTCTTC. It is translated as CASSAISGQGRAEQFF.